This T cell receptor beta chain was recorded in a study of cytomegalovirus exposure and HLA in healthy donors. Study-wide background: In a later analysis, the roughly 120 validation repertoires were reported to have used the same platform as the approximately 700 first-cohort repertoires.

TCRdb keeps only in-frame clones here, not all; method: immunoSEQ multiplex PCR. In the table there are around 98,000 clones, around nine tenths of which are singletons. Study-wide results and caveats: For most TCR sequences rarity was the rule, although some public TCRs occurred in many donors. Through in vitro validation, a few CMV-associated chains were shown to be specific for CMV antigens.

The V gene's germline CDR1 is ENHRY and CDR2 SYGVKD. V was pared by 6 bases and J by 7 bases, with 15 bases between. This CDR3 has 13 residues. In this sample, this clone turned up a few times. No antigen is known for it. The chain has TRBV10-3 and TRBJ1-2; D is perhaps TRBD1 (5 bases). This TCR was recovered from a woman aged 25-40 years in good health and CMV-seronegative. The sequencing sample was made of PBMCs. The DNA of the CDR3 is TGTGCCATCAGGGACCAGGGCCCGAGTGGCTACACCTTC. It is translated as CAIRDQGPSGYTF.